This T cell receptor beta chain is drawn from a study of blood T cell repertoires in COVID-19. Recruits, aged roughly 18 to 95 years, lived in 24 US areas. Allocation to cohorts depended on clinical history reported by the participants. J was trimmed by 8 bases and V by 6 bases; bases with no gene match: 11. CDR3 size: 16 residues. Germline loops: CDR1 SNHLY, CDR2 FYNNEI. Using immunoSEQ multiplex PCR, the repertoire was profiled, and TCRdb retains in-frame clones only, with some absent. The table lists around 200,000 clones, about nine tenths of them singletons. The sequence came from a woman in her forties or fifties in a cohort exposed to, infected with or recovered from COVID-19 (not recorded which). The sample taken for sequencing was PBMCs or T cells enriched from blood (not recorded which). The V gene is TRBV2, the J gene TRBJ1-6; 9 nucleotides match TRBD1. CDR3: CASRMVRRTGDSPLHF. CDR3 coding DNA: TGTGCCAGCAGGATGGTCCGGAGGACAGGGGATTCACCCCTCCACTTT.